The rows below give T cell receptor beta chains drawn from one sample of a study of blood T cell repertoires in COVID-19. Generated by immunoSEQ multiplex PCR, the TCRdb table keeps only in-frame clones and is missing some. The sample holds a few hundred thousand clones, roughly 90% seen once. The sequenced material came from peripheral blood. These receptors originate from a man aged 30-40 years with acute or convalescent COVID-19. Each CDR3 is given without its conserved first and last residue.

j_gene | v_gene | CDR3aa
TRBJ2-7 | TRBV24-1 | ATSDRTNTREQY
TRBJ2-7 | TRBV20-1 | SAVGLYEQY
TRBJ1-2 | TRBV27 | ASTDSGGNYGYT
TRBJ1-5 | TRBV28 | ASIRDKVSQPQH
TRBJ1-1 | TRBV19 | ASSIDLAVNTEAF
TRBJ1-1 | TRBV3-1/TRBV3-2 | ASSQIATGFAEAF
TRBJ1-1 | TRBV30 | AWSVRGTEAF
TRBJ1-5 | TRBV6-6 | ASRAFDSNQPQH
TRBJ1-1 | TRBV7-8 | ASSLGGERRRGTEAF
TRBJ1-1 | TRBV5-4 | ASSLERGHHTEAF
TRBJ1-2 | TRBV28 | ASRGGIGQSNYGYT
TRBJ1-5 | TRBV30 | AWSVSGARQPQH
TRBJ1-6 | TRBV2 | ASKLDSVYNSPLH
TRBJ1-5 | TRBV5-8 | ASSLSRGFNQPQH
TRBJ1-4 | TRBV4-1 | ASSESPREKLF
TRBJ1-3 | TRBV10-1 | ASSESKMDWTPGNTIY
TRBJ2-2 | TRBV5-4 | ASSSAGAGELF
TRBJ2-1 | TRBV5-5 | ASSLATGQGAISSYNEQF
TRBJ2-5 | TRBV7-8 | ASSLGGYGETQY
TRBJ2-2 | TRBV9 | ASSVAGDSYTGELF
TRBJ1-1 | TRBV18 | ASSDGTGVGTEAF
TRBJ1-2 | TRBV3-1/TRBV3-2 | ASSPTTGSTNYGYT
TRBJ2-3 | TRBV2 | ASNGQPTDTQY
TRBJ1-2 | TRBV9 | ASSVDDRWGYT
TRBJ2-5 | TRBV19 | ASSIDGGRIWETQY
TRBJ2-1 | TRBV28 | ASSLSNVGTGVQF
TRBJ2-5 | TRBV6-5 | ASSHREQETQY
TRBJ1-1 | TRBV9 | ASSPRGWNTEAF
TRBJ2-5 | TRBV6-5 | ASLPGLMGETQY
TRBJ1-2 | TRBV18 | ASSPLRGDYGYT
TRBJ1-2 | TRBV4-1 | ASSQGGQGDGYT
TRBJ2-5 | TRBV12-5 | ASGQGLGTQY
TRBJ1-5 | TRBV18 | ASSPGEGMNQPQH
TRBJ1-5 | TRBV2 | ASSPSGGNQPQH
TRBJ2-7 | TRBV20-1 | SVELRYEQY
TRBJ2-3 | TRBV15 | ATLRGGTDTQY
TRBJ2-7 | TRBV27 | ASSIGTGGWYEQY
TRBJ1-4 | TRBV6-5 | ASSMGGLQGEKLF
TRBJ2-3 | TRBV7-6 | ASSHESDTQY
- | TRBV3-1/TRBV3-2 | ASSQDGTGYEQY
TRBJ1-2 | TRBV7-9 | ASSLSRRGTGLYGYT
TRBJ2-3 | TRBV27 | ASSPTGTGGRDTQY
TRBJ1-4 | TRBV6-1 | ASSERRDTNEKLF
TRBJ1-1 | TRBV11-1 | ASSLGVAEAF
TRBJ2-1 | TRBV10-3 | AISARGDEQF
TRBJ1-6 | TRBV28 | ASSFRAKALH
TRBJ2-5 | TRBV5-1 | ASSSGEGRKETQY
TRBJ2-7 | TRBV30 | AWNRASGYSYEQY
TRBJ1-5 | TRBV7-7 | ASSSMTEYSNQPQH
TRBJ1-3 | TRBV28 | ASRGGVENTIY
TRBJ2-7 | TRBV5-1 | ASSLEVSGYEQY